This TCR beta chain came from a study of cytomegalovirus exposure and HLA in healthy donors. Study-level results: In an earlier analysis, most TCR beta V segments were productive about 87% or about 30% of the time.

Primers included in the PCR were 60 Vbeta and 13 Jbeta primers. TCRdb's copy holds only in-frame clones and misses some; the assay was immunoSEQ multiplex PCR. The sample carries around 180,000 clones, roughly 70% recorded once. Notes on this clone: The target antigen is unknown.

Germline V lookup: CDR1 PRHDT, CDR2 FYEKMQ (reference sequence). V dropped 4 bases and J dropped 4 bases, with 10 bases sitting between them. This CDR3 spans 13 amino acids. Although they were nominally healthy when sampled, donors likely had unrecorded immune exposures. The rearrangement uses TRBV13 and TRBJ1-2, with D possibly TRBD1 on 6 matching bases. The source material was PBMCs. The sequence came from a girl under 18 in good health and CMV-seronegative. CDR3 coding DNA: TGTGCCAGCAGCTCTACAGGGCGCTATGGCTACACCTTC. Protein: CASSSTGRYGYTF.